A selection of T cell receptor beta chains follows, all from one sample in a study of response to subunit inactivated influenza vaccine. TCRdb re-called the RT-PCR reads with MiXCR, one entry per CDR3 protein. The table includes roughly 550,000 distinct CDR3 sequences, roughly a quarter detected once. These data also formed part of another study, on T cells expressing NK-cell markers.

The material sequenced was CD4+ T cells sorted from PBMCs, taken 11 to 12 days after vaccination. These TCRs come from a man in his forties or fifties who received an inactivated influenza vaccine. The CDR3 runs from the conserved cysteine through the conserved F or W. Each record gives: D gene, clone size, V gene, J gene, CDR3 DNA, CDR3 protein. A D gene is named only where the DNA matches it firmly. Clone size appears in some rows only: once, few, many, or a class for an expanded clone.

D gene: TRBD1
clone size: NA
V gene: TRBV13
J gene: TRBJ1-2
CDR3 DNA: TGTGCCAGCAGCTTAAGAATCTCGGGACAGGGGGCGCGGGGCTACACCTTC
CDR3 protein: CASSLRISGQGARGYTF

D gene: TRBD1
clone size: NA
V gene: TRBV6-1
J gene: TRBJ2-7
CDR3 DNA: TGTGCCAGCAGTCGGTACAGGGGACACGAGCAGTACTTC
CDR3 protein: CASSRYRGHEQYF

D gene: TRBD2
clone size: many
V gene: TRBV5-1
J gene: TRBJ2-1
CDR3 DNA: TGCGCCAGCAGCTCCGGGACTAGCGGGAGTGTTAGTCAGTTCTTC
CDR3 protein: CASSSGTSGSVSQFF

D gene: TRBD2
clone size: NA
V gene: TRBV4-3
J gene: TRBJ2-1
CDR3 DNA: TGCGCCAGCAGCCAGACCGGGACTAGCTCTCGGTTCTTC
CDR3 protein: CASSQTGTSSRFF

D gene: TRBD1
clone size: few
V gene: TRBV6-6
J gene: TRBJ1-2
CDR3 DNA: TGTGCCAGCAGTTACGGACAGGTGGGGGGCTACACCTTC
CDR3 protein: CASSYGQVGGYTF

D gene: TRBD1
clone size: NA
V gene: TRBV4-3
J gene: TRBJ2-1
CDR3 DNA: TGCGCCAGCAGCCAAGATCTCCAGACAGGGTCCAATGAGCAGTTCTTC
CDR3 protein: CASSQDLQTGSNEQFF

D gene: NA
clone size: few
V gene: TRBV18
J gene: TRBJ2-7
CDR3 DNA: TGTGCCAGCTCACCAGTACAGGTTAAGAACGACGAGCAGTACTTC
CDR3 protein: CASSPVQVKNDEQYF

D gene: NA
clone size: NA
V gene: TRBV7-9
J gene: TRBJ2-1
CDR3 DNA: TGTGCCAGCAGCTTTTTCCAGGGAAACAATGAGCAGTTCTTC
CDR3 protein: CASSFFQGNNEQFF

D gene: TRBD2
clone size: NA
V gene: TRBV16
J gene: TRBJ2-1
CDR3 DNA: TGTGCCAGCACCCCTGAGCGGGAGAATGAGCAGTTCTTC
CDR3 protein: CASTPERENEQFF

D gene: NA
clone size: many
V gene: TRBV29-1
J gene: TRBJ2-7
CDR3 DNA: TGCAGCGTGATTGATGGCTCCTACGAGCAGTACTTC
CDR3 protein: CSVIDGSYEQYF

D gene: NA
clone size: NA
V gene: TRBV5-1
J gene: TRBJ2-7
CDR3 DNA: TGCGCCAGCAGCCAGGACTTAAACTCCTACGAGCAGTACTTC
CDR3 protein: CASSQDLNSYEQYF

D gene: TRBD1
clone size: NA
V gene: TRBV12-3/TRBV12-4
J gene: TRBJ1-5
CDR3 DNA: TGTGCCAGCAGTGACAGGGGGAGCGGTAATCAGCCCCAGCATTTT
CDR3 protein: CASSDRGSGNQPQHF

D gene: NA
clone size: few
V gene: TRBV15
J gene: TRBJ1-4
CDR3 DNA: TGTGCCACCAGCTCCCGGACAGCCACTAATGAAAAACTGTTTTTT
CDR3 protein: CATSSRTATNEKLFF

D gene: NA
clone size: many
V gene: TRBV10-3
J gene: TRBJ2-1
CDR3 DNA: TGTGCCATCAGTGAGTACAATGAGCAGTTCTTC
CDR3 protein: CAISEYNEQFF

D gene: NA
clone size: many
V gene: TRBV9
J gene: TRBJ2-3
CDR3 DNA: TGTGCCAGCAGCCCCCGCCTCGGGACAGATACGCAGTATTTT
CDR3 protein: CASSPRLGTDTQYF

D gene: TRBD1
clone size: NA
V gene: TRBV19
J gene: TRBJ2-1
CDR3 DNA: TGTGCCAGTGAAGACAGGGGAAGGGACAATGAGCAGTTCTTC
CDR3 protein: CASEDRGRDNEQFF

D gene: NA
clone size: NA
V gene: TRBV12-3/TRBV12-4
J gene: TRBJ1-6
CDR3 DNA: TGTGCCAGCAGTTTCTCCCGGGGGAGCTCCTATAATTCACCCCTCCACTTT
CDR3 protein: CASSFSRGSSYNSPLHF

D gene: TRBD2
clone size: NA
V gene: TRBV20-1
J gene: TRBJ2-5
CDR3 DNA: TGCAGTGCAAGACTAGCGGGTAGTCAAGAGACCCAGTACTTC
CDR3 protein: CSARLAGSQETQYF

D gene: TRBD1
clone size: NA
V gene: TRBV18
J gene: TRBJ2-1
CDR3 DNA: TGTGCCAGCTCACGCGGGACAGGGGGGTACAATGAGCAGTTCTTC
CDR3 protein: CASSRGTGGYNEQFF

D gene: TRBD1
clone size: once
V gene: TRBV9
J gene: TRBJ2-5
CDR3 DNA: TGTGCCAGCAGCGCGGGACAGGGAAAAGAGACCCAGTACTTC
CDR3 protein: CASSAGQGKETQYF